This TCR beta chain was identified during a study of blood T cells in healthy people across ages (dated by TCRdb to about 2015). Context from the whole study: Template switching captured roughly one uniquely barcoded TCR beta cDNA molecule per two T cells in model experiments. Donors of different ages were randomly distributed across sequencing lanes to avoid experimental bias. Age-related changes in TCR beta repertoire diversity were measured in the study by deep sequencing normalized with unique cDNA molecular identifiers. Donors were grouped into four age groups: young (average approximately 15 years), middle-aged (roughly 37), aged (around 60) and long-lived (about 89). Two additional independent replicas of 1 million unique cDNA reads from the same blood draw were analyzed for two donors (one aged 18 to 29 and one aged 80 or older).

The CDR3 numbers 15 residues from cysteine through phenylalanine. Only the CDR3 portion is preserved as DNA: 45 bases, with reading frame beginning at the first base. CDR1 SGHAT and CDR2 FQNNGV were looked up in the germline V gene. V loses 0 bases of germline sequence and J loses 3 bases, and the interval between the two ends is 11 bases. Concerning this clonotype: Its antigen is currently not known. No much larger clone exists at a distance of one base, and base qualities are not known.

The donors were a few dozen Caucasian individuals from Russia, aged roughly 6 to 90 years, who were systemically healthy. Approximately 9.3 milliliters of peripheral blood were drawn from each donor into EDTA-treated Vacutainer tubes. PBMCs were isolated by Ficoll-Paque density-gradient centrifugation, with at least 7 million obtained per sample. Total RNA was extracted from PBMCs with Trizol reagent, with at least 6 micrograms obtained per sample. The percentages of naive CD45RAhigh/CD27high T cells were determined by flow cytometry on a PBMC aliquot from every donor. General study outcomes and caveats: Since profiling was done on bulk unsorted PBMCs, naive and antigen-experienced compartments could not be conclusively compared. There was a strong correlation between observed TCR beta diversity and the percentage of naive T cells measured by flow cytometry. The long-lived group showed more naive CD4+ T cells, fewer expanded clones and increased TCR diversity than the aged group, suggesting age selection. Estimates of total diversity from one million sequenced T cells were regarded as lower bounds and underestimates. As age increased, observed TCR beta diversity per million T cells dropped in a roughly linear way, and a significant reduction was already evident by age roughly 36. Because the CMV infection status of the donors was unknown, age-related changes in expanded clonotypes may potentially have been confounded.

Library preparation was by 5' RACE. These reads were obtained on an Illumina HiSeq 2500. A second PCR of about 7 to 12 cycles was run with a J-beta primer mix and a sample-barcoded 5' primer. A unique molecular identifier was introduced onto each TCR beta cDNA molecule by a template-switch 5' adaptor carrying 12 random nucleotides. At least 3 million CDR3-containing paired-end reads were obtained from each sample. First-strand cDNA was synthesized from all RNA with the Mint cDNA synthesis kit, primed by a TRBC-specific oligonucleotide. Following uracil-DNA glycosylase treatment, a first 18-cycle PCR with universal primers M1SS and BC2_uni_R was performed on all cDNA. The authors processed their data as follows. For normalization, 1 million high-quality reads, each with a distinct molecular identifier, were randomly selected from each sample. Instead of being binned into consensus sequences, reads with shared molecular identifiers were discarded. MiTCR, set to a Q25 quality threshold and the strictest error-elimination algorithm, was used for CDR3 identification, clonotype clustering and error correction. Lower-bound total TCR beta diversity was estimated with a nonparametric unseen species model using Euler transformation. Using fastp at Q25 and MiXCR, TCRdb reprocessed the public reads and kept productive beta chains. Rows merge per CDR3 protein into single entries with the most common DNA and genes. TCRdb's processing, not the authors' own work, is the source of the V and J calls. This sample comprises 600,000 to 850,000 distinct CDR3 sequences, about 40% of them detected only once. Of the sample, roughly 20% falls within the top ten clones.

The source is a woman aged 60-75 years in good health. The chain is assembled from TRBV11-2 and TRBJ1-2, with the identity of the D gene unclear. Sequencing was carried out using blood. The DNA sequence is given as TGTGCCAGCAGCTTAGATTCCGTCGCCCACTATGGCTACACCTTC. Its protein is CASSLDSVAHYGYTF.